The rows below give T cell receptor beta chains drawn from one sample of a study of T cells in narcolepsy. The protocol was immunoSEQ multiplex PCR, while the TCRdb copy is restricted to in-frame clones and leaves out a portion. The sample lists just over 40,000 clones, roughly 88% occurring once. The sample was CD45RA- memory CD4+ T cells from PBMCs. The receptors come from a human donor with narcolepsy. CDR3s include the opening cysteine and the closing phenylalanine or tryptophan. Fields, in order: V gene, clone size, D gene, J gene, CDR3 protein, CDR3 DNA. D genes are given only for firm matches. Clone size is stated in some rows and not others, as once, few, many or a class when expanded.

TRBV7-3	NA	NA	TRBJ2-1	CASSSLGGREQFF	TGTGCCAGCAGCTCCCTAGGGGGACGGGAGCAGTTCTTC
TRBV6-1	NA	NA	TRBJ1-2	CASSLSRAANYGYTF	TGTGCCAGCAGTTTATCCCGGGCCGCTAACTATGGCTACACCTTC
TRBV30	NA	TRBD1	TRBJ1-4	CAWSVSGQGNEKLFF	TGTGCCTGGAGTGTATCAGGACAGGGGAATGAAAAACTGTTTTTT
TRBV11-3	NA	TRBD2	TRBJ2-7	CASSLASLAGGPGEQYF	TGTGCCAGCAGCTTAGCCTCCTTAGCGGGAGGCCCCGGCGAGCAGTACTTC
TRBV7-8	NA	NA	TRBJ1-1	CASSSRGTREGSTEAFF	TGTGCCAGCAGCTCGAGGGGGACCAGGGAGGGGAGCACTGAAGCTTTCTTT
TRBV7-9	NA	TRBD1	TRBJ1-4	CASSLGTGATNEKLFF	TGTGCCAGCAGCTTAGGGACAGGTGCAACTAATGAAAAACTGTTTTTT
TRBV6-1	NA	NA	TRBJ1-5	CASSDRQYQPQHF	TGTGCCAGCAGTGACAGACAGTATCAGCCCCAGCATTTT
TRBV11-3	NA	NA	TRBJ2-5	CASSSNFREETQYF	TGTGCCAGCAGCTCTAATTTCAGGGAAGAGACCCAGTACTTC
TRBV4-1	NA	NA	TRBJ2-7	CASSPSPSYEQYF	TGCGCCAGCAGCCCAAGCCCTAGCTACGAGCAGTACTTC
TRBV9	NA	NA	TRBJ1-1	CASSVDPAMNTEAFF	TGTGCCAGCAGCGTAGATCCGGCCATGAACACTGAAGCTTTCTTT
TRBV25-1	NA	NA	TRBJ2-1	CASSVDSVGEQFF	TGTGCCAGCAGTGTAGATAGCGTAGGTGAGCAGTTCTTC
TRBV19	NA	NA	TRBJ2-2	CASSIDRRGPVNTGELFF	TGTGCCAGTAGTATAGATAGGCGCGGGCCAGTAAACACCGGGGAGCTGTTTTTT
TRBV12-2	NA	NA	TRBJ2-5	CASRLAKRDYGETQYF	TGTGCAAGTCGCTTAGCGAAAAGGGACTATGGGGAGACCCAGTACTTC
TRBV6-5	NA	NA	TRBJ1-6	CASSYARGDSPLHF	TGTGCCAGCAGTTACGCCAGGGGTGATTCACCCCTCCACTTT
TRBV28	NA	TRBD2	TRBJ2-4	CASSRSGGKNIQYF	TGTGCCAGCAGTCGTAGCGGGGGCAAAAACATTCAGTACTTC
TRBV14	NA	NA	TRBJ1-3	CASSPAGAFSGNTIYF	TGTGCCAGCAGCCCGGCCGGTGCCTTCTCTGGAAACACCATATATTTT
TRBV19	NA	TRBD1	TRBJ2-7	CASSQGANSYEQYF	TGTGCCAGTAGTCAGGGGGCAAATTCGTACGAGCAGTACTTC
TRBV5-4	NA	NA	TRBJ1-3	CASRPPAGNTIYF	TGTGCCAGCAGGCCTCCCGCCGGAAACACCATATATTTT
TRBV18	NA	TRBD2	TRBJ2-3	CASSPPRLAGGTDTQYF	TGTGCCAGCTCACCACCGAGACTAGCGGGAGGCACAGATACGCAGTATTTT
TRBV5-6	NA	NA	TRBJ1-2	CASSLSWGLGGYTF	TGTGCCAGCAGCTTGTCCTGGGGGCTAGGAGGCTACACCTTC
TRBV6-1	few	NA	TRBJ2-6	CATEQGAGANVLTF	TGTGCCACTGAACAGGGCGCTGGGGCCAACGTCCTGACTTTC
TRBV19	NA	NA	TRBJ2-5	CASSGVGQETQYF	TGTGCCAGTTCCGGAGTCGGCCAAGAGACCCAGTACTTC
TRBV21-1	NA	NA	TRBJ1-1	CASSNRGGQVNTEAFF	TGTGCCAGCAGCAATAGAGGGGGACAGGTGAACACTGAAGCTTTCTTT
TRBV28	NA	NA	TRBJ1-1	CASSLLKGNTEAFF	TGTGCCAGCAGTTTACTGAAGGGAAACACTGAAGCTTTCTTT
TRBV27	NA	TRBD1	TRBJ2-1	CASSLLLAQGGNEQFF	TGTGCCAGCAGTTTGTTGCTGGCACAGGGGGGAAATGAGCAGTTCTTC
TRBV27	NA	TRBD2	TRBJ2-1	CASSSLAGVGFF	TGTGCCAGCAGCTCATTAGCGGGAGTCGGTTTCTTC
TRBV4-3	once	NA	TRBJ1-2	CASSQNSRVGGGYTF	TGCGCCAGCAGCCAGAACAGTCGAGTAGGAGGTGGCTACACCTTC
TRBV11-2	NA	NA	TRBJ2-6	CASSLGPGPPGANVLTF	TGTGCCAGCAGCTTAGGTCCCGGCCCCCCCGGGGCCAACGTCCTGACTTTC
TRBV5-6	NA	NA	TRBJ1-2	CASSTGTAQDGYTF	TGTGCCAGCAGCACCGGGACGGCACAGGATGGCTACACCTTC
TRBV7-3	NA	TRBD1	TRBJ1-1	CASSLDRGQAEAFF	TGTGCCAGCAGCTTAGACAGGGGGCAGGCTGAAGCTTTCTTT
TRBV5-6	NA	NA	TRBJ2-5	CASSPWSQETQYF	TGTGCCAGCAGTCCTTGGAGCCAAGAGACCCAGTACTTC
TRBV6-6	NA	NA	TRBJ2-1	CASSYRVEQFF	TGTGCCAGCAGTTACCGGGTAGAGCAGTTCTTC
TRBV6-5	NA	NA	TRBJ1-1	CASSLQMNTEAFF	TGTGCCAGCAGTCTACAAATGAACACTGAAGCTTTCTTT
TRBV6-1	NA	NA	TRBJ1-5	CASSEAGGFNQPQHF	TGTGCCAGCAGTGAAGCGGGGGGTTTCAATCAGCCCCAGCATTTT
TRBV9	NA	TRBD2	TRBJ2-1	CASSLSSGGTDNEQFF	TGTGCCAGCAGCCTATCTAGCGGGGGAACTGACAATGAGCAGTTCTTC
TRBV9	NA	TRBD2	TRBJ2-1	CASSPTGRESSYNEQFF	TGTGCCAGCAGCCCCACGGGGCGGGAGAGCTCCTACAATGAGCAGTTCTTC
TRBV19	NA	NA	TRBJ2-2	CASSISGVKNTGELFF	TGTGCCAGTAGTATTTCGGGAGTGAAAAACACCGGGGAGCTGTTTTTT
TRBV7-9	NA	NA	TRBJ1-5	CASSLSIGSNQPQHF	TGTGCCAGCAGCTTAAGCATCGGGAGCAATCAGCCCCAGCATTTT
TRBV12-5	NA	NA	TRBJ2-2	CASGVVGFTGELFF	TGTGCTAGTGGTGTAGTTGGATTTACCGGGGAGCTGTTTTTT
TRBV4-1	NA	NA	TRBJ2-7	CASSQGNRREGYEQYF	TGCGCCAGCAGCCAGGGGAACAGGAGGGAAGGCTACGAGCAGTACTTC
TRBV19	NA	NA	TRBJ2-2	CASSRSALGELFF	TGTGCCAGTAGTAGGTCGGCCCTTGGGGAGCTGTTTTTT
TRBV10-1	NA	NA	TRBJ2-7	CASAGTTGEQYF	TGCGCCAGCGCCGGGACAACGGGCGAGCAGTACTTC
TRBV7-9	few	NA	TRBJ1-3	CASSLQGLRNTIYF	TGTGCCAGCAGCTTGCAGGGTCTCAGGAACACCATATATTTT
TRBV6-5	NA	TRBD1	TRBJ1-1	CASRAGQGADTEAFF	TGTGCCAGCAGGGCGGGACAGGGGGCGGACACTGAAGCTTTCTTT
TRBV7-6	NA	TRBD1	TRBJ2-5	CASSSGTGVSETQYF	TGTGCCAGCAGCTCGGGGACAGGGGTCTCAGAGACCCAGTACTTC
TRBV9	NA	NA	TRBJ2-5	CASSLSLGAQETQYF	TGTGCCAGCAGCCTAAGTCTTGGGGCCCAAGAGACCCAGTACTTC
TRBV29-1	NA	NA	TRBJ1-1	CSVERGNTEAFF	TGCAGCGTTGAGAGGGGAAACACTGAAGCTTTCTTT
TRBV5-6	NA	NA	TRBJ2-2	CASSLVRQSTGELFF	TGTGCCAGCAGCTTAGTGCGGCAAAGCACCGGGGAGCTGTTTTTT
TRBV5-8	NA	NA	TRBJ2-1	CASSLVRDEQFF	TGTGCCAGCAGCTTGGTCCGCGATGAGCAGTTCTTC
TRBV11-3	NA	NA	TRBJ2-7	CASSSSGAYEQYF	TGTGCCAGCAGCTCCTCAGGGGCCTACGAGCAGTACTTC
TRBV5-5	NA	TRBD1	TRBJ1-6	CASSQQTGDSPLHF	TGCGCCAGCAGCCAACAGACAGGGGACTCACCCCTCCACTTT
TRBV25-1	NA	NA	TRBJ2-4	CASSESPKNIQYF	TGTGCCAGCAGTGAATCGCCCAAAAACATTCAGTACTTC